This note documents a single T cell receptor (beta chain) sequence. Its antigen is unknown. Nothing much larger sits one base from this clone, and base qualities are not available. The sample belongs to a study of T cell responses to AZD1222 COVID-19 vaccine (dated by TCRdb to about 2021). About the investigation overall: AZD1222 recipients whose second dose came at about 4 weeks and those whose second dose came at about 12 weeks were combined into one group, since spike-specific TCR depth and breadth did not differ between the two schedules. A total of 230 to 250 trial participants underwent TCR sequencing, of whom nearly 210 received two doses of AZD1222 and roughly 25 received two doses of the MenACWY control vaccine. Trial participants were enrolled into age subgroups of 18-55, 56-69 and 70-plus years, which contained around 140, 26 and 57 TCR-sequenced participants, respectively. Results and caveats for the whole study, not just this receptor: Participants were mostly white British, with more females than males. The authors suggested clonal diversity may have been underestimated. Because no samples from the day 14 peak response were available, repertoires could be characterized only after the peak T cell response. Nearly half of unique spike-specific TCRs reportedly recognized epitopes outside regions mutated in the B.1.351 and B.1.1.7 variants. Only five to seven AZD1222 recipients were SARS-CoV-2 seropositive at baseline, limiting conclusions about previously exposed vaccinees. In the small 56-69-year group, the increase in depth fell short of significance, most likely because of low power. After two AZD1222 doses, spike-specific TCR breadth and depth were significantly higher than at day 0 and than in MenACWY recipients. CD4 TCRs associated with the vaccine covered the entire spike protein, and the dominant responses were in regions 160-218 and 743-854.

This specimen's time point label, per the study, means: baseline before first vaccination. Vaccinee samples were obtained from the UK trials COV001 and COV002, which included a single-blind randomized controlled phase 2/3 trial of AZD1222 (ChAdOx1 nCoV-19) in healthy adults. For TCRbeta chain sequencing, PBMC samples were collected from trial participants at day 0 and at day 28 after the second dose. The CDR3 numbers 14 residues from cysteine through phenylalanine. Only the CDR3 DNA stays, 42 bases, in frame from base 1. Trimming takes 4 bases from V and 2 bases from J, and the germline ends sit 13 bases apart. The germline V gene sets CDR1 to SGDLS and CDR2 to YYNGEE. The CDR3 regions of human TCRbeta chains were analyzed by immunosequencing. Concerning the study's data processing: Repertoire TCRs were matched against a reference library of SARS-CoV-2-specific TCRs generated with the MIRA antigen-specificity platform. Breadth was defined as the fraction of unique TCRs that were SARS-CoV-2-associated. Depth was defined as the fraction of total T cells that were SARS-CoV-2-associated. Using the MIRA data, each spike-specific TCR was assigned both to the spike region to which the TCR was reactive and to a CD4 or CD8 class. Log10-transformed breadth and depth values were compared by one-way ANOVA with Sidak's multiple comparisons tests. Entries here come from immuneACCESS through TCRdb and include only in-frame sequences with V and J called. Some clones fail to appear in such tables; in the studies checked, an unresolved V gene covers under half of the shortfall, and the cause of the remainder is unknown. The V and J calls and the clone size are those of that table, but D and trimming were determined from the DNA. The sample table shows around 150,000 clones, and nearly 95% are seen once. The ten largest clonotypes hold around 2.3% of the sample.

The receptor was derived from an adult in good health. This chain joins TRBV9 to TRBJ2-7; no D gene can be assigned with confidence. The sequencing here drew on peripheral blood, taken on day 0 of AZD1222 vaccination. For the CDR3, the sequence is CASSPGLGAYEQYF. Read as DNA, the sequence is TGTGCCAGCAGCCCCGGCCTCGGAGCCTACGAGCAGTACTTC.